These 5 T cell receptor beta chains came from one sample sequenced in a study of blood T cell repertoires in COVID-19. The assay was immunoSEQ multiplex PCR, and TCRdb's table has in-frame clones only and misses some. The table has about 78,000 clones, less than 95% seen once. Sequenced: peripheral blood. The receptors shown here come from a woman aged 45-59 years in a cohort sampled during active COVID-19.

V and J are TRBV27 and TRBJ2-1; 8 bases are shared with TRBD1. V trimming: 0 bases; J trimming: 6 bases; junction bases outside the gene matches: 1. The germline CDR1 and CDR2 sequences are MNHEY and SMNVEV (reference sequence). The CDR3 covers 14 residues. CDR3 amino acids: CASSLSGTGNEQFF. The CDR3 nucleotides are TGTGCCAGCAGTTTATCGGGGACAGGCAATGAGCAGTTCTTC.

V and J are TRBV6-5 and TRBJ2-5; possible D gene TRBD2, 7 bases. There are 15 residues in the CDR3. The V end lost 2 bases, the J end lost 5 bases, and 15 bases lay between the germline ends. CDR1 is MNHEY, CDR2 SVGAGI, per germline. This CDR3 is CASSYGGGAGETQYF. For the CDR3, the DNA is TGTGCCAGCAGTTACGGAGGGGGAGCGGGGGAGACCCAGTACTTC.

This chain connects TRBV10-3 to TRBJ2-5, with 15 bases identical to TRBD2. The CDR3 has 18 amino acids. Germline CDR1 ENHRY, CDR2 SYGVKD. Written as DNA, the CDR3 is TGTGACGGGAGAAGGACTAGCGGGAGGGAGGGCCAAGAAGGGACCCAGTACTTC. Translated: CDGRRTSGREGQEGTQYF.

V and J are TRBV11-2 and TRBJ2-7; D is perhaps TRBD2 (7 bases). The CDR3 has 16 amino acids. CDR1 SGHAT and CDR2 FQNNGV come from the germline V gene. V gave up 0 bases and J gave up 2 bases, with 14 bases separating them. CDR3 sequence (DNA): TGTGCCAGCAGCTTAGATGGGGGGGGCGTCCCCTACGAGCAGTACTTC. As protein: CASSLDGGGVPYEQYF.

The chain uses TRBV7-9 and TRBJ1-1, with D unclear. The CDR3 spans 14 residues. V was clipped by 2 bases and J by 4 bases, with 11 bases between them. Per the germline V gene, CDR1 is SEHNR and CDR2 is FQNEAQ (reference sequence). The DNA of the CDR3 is TGTGCCAGCAGCTTACGGGAGCGAGGCACTGAAGCTTTCTTT. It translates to CASSLRERGTEAFF.